These 5 T cell receptor beta chains originate from one sample sequenced in a study of T cells after posttransplantation cyclophosphamide. The table came from immunoSEQ multiplex PCR; TCRdb's copy has only in-frame clones and leaves some out. The sample yields around 47,000 clones, 90% to 95% seen once. The sample taken for sequencing was PBMCs. These receptors were obtained from a woman younger than 45 in good health and a related stem cell transplant donor.

In its sample, this clone was seen once. This chain uses TRBV27 with TRBJ1-2; 7 nucleotides agree with TRBD1. The CDR3 contains 15 residues. Germline assignment: CDR1 MNHEY and CDR2 SMNVEV (reference sequence). V was clipped by 3 bases and J by 7 bases; unmatched bases: 11. CDR3 nucleotide sequence: TGTGCCAGCAGTTTTGGCCTTAGAGGGGGCGTTGGCTACACCTTC. This gives the protein CASSFGLRGGVGYTF.

CDR3 sequence: CASSQGTTTEAFF. The CDR3 coding sequence is TGCGCCAGCAGCCAAGGGACTACCACTGAAGCTTTCTTT. The V gene is TRBV4-1, the J gene TRBJ1-1; no clear D gene. The CDR3 is 13 amino acids. V shed 1 base and J shed 4 bases, with 7 bases lying between them. The germline CDR1 and CDR2 sequences are MGHRA and YSYEKL.

This chain links TRBV4-1 with TRBJ2-5; tentative D call: TRBD1 (6 bases). The CDR3 runs to 18 residues. The V and J ends lost 1 base and 1 base respectively, with 19 bases between them. The germline CDR1 and CDR2 sequences are MGHRA and YSYEKL. The chain's CDR3 is CASSQGPQGTLSQETQYF. CDR3 in DNA: TGCGCCAGCAGCCAAGGTCCCCAGGGGACCTTGAGCCAAGAGACCCAGTACTTC.

The chain uses TRBV2 and TRBJ1-1; possibly TRBD1 for D (6 bases). This CDR3 has 14 residues. Trimming pared 4 bases from V and 1 base from J, leaving 10 bases between. The germline CDR1 and CDR2 sequences are SNHLY and FYNNEI. CDR3 sequence reads: CASSARGGNTEAFF. The CDR3 DNA reads TGTGCCAGCAGTGCAAGGGGGGGGAACACTGAAGCTTTCTTT.

The genes are TRBV28 and TRBJ1-2, with D possibly TRBD1 on 6 matching bases. The ends were cut back, 6 bases at V and 0 bases at J, with 14 bases in the middle. This CDR3 comprises 15 residues. Germline V gene sequence: CDR1 MDHEN, CDR2 SYDVKM. The DNA of the CDR3 is TGTGCCAGCAGCGGAACGACAGGAGCTAACTATGGCTACACCTTC. It translates to CASSGTTGANYGYTF.